A selection of T cell receptor beta chains follows, all from one sample in a study of blood T cells in healthy people across ages. Each CDR3 protein gets one entry after TCRdb re-called the 5' RACE reads with MiXCR. The table records about 830,000 distinct CDR3 sequences, 55% to 65% of them present only once. Sequences were obtained from blood. The receptor source for this set is a man aged 30 to 45 in good health. The CDR3 runs from the conserved cysteine through the conserved F or W. The D gene is left open where the match is weak. Size is stated for part of the rows, as once, few or many counts, or as a class when the clone is expanded.

TRBV20-1	-	TRBJ2-5	few	TGCAGTGCTCGACTCACAGAGGAGACCCAGTACTTC	CSARLTEETQYF
TRBV6-2/TRBV6-3	-	TRBJ2-4	-	TGTGCCAGCAGTTATCCCGGGAGAACAGCCAAAAACATTCAGTACTTC	CASSYPGRTAKNIQYF
TRBV27	-	TRBJ2-1	-	TGTGCCAGCAGTTTATACCCATCACAGGGCTACAATGAGCAGTTCTTC	CASSLYPSQGYNEQFF
TRBV7-7	-	TRBJ2-2	-	TGTGCCAGCAGCTTAAACCGGGCTCCGAACACCGGGGAGCTGTTTTTT	CASSLNRAPNTGELFF
TRBV6-5	-	TRBJ1-6	-	TGTGCCAGCGGTTCCGGGACATTCAATCCCAAATCCCTCCACTTT	CASGSGTFNPKSLHF
TRBV29-1	-	TRBJ1-6	once	TGCAGCGTTGCTGGCAATCCGGATTCACCCCTCCACTTT	CSVAGNPDSPLHF
TRBV25-1	TRBD2	TRBJ2-5	-	TGTGCCAGCAGTGAAGACGCGGGGGGCAATGAGCAGTACTTC	CASSEDAGGNEQYF
TRBV18	-	TRBJ2-1	-	TGTGCCAGTCTCCAAATGGGGGACGGGCCCAATGAGCAGTTCTTC	CASLQMGDGPNEQFF
TRBV27	-	TRBJ1-2	once	TGTGCCAGCACCCAGTTGTTTCGCGATGGCTACACCTTC	CASTQLFRDGYTF
TRBV2	TRBD2	TRBJ2-5	-	TGTGCCATCGATTTAGCGGGGGTCGTCTATGAGCAGTACTTC	CAIDLAGVVYEQYF
TRBV14	-	TRBJ2-5	few	TGTGCCAGCAGCCAAGATCTGCGTCTAGCGAGGGAAGAGACCCAGTACTTC	CASSQDLRLAREETQYF
TRBV18	TRBD2	TRBJ2-1	-	TGTGCCAGCTCAAAAGCGGGGGGCCCCTTTGAGCAGTTCTTC	CASSKAGGPFEQFF
TRBV9	TRBD1	TRBJ2-3	few	TGTGCCACAACAGGGGTTACTAGCACAGATACGCAGTATTTT	CATTGVTSTDTQYF
TRBV29-1	-	TRBJ1-5	-	TGCAGCGTTGGGTATAGCAATCAGCCCCAGCATTTT	CSVGYSNQPQHF
TRBV6-2/TRBV6-3	-	TRBJ1-2	-	TGTGCCAGTGGGGTGGGCCTCGATGGCTACACCTTC	CASGVGLDGYTF
TRBV5-1	-	TRBJ1-2	-	TGCGCTAGCAGCTTGGAGAACATTAACTATGGCTACACCTTC	CASSLENINYGYTF
TRBV14	-	TRBJ2-5	-	TGTGCCAGCAGCCAAGGGATGGGTGAGACCCAGTACTTC	CASSQGMGETQYF
TRBV20-1	TRBD1	TRBJ1-5	-	TGCAGTGCTCGGACAGGGTTGAACAATCAGCCCCAGCATTTT	CSARTGLNNQPQHF
TRBV9	TRBD1	TRBJ2-7	once	TGTGCCAGCAGCGTAGCCCGACAGGGAGAAATTTACGAGCAGTACTTC	CASSVARQGEIYEQYF
TRBV25-1	-	TRBJ2-7	-	TGTGCCAGCAGTGATGTGGGCAAACCCTACGAGCAGTACTTC	CASSDVGKPYEQYF
TRBV10-3	-	TRBJ2-4	-	TGTGCCATCAGTGAGACAGGGATGGGTCGCGAACAGTACTTC	CAISETGMGREQYF
TRBV29-1	-	TRBJ2-5	-	TGCAGCTTCCGCCGTCAAGAGACCCAGTACTTC	CSFRRQETQYF
TRBV2	TRBD2	TRBJ2-3	few	TGTGCCACCTCCCGGGACTACGCAGATACGCAGTATTTT	CATSRDYADTQYF
TRBV20-1	-	TRBJ2-5	-	TGCAGTGCTAGAGGATTCGGGACACCTGAAGAGACCCAGTACTTC	CSARGFGTPEETQYF
TRBV2	TRBD2	TRBJ2-1	-	TGTGCCAGCGAAGCGGGGGTTTATGAGCAGTTCTTC	CASEAGVYEQFF
TRBV15	-	TRBJ1-5	-	TGTGCCACCAGCAGAGAGAGGGCAGGCGTTAGCAATCAGCCCCAGCATTTT	CATSRERAGVSNQPQHF
TRBV5-1	-	TRBJ2-7	once	TGCGCCAGCAGCGAGGCCAGGGTTCCCTACGAGCAGTACTTC	CASSEARVPYEQYF
TRBV29-1	-	TRBJ1-1	-	TGCAGCGCAGAGAACACTGAAGCTTTCTTT	CSAENTEAFF
TRBV28	TRBD1	TRBJ2-2	-	TGTGCCAGCAGTGGTCGTCGGGACAGGCCCAACACCGGGGAGCTGTTTTTT	CASSGRRDRPNTGELFF
TRBV27	TRBD1	TRBJ1-2	-	TGTGCCAGCAGTTCCTCGGGACAGGGCAAAATTTATGGCTACATCTTC	CASSSSGQGKIYGYIF
TRBV7-2	TRBD2	TRBJ2-7	-	TGTGCCAGCAGCCTATTAAGCGGGGGGGACTACGAGCAGTACTTC	CASSLLSGGDYEQYF
TRBV4-3	TRBD1	TRBJ1-4	-	TGCGCCAGCAGCCCGGAGGACAGGGGTAATGAAAAACTGTTTTTT	CASSPEDRGNEKLFF
TRBV28	-	TRBJ2-6	-	TGTGCCAGCAGTCCTCTGGGGGCTGGGGCCAACGTCCTGACTTTC	CASSPLGAGANVLTF
TRBV20-1	-	TRBJ1-1	many	TGCAGTGCTAGACGGGCCCCTGAAGCTTTCTTT	CSARRAPEAFF
TRBV29-1	TRBD2	TRBJ2-7	-	TGCAGCGTTGAACGCGGGGGGCCCTACTACGAGCAGTACTTC	CSVERGGPYYEQYF
TRBV10-3	-	TRBJ1-4	-	TGTGCCATCAGCCAGGAGAGGGATGAAAAACTGTTTTTT	CAISQERDEKLFF
TRBV6-2/TRBV6-3	-	TRBJ2-7	-	TGTGCCAGCAGTTACGACAGAACCTACGAGCAGTACTTC	CASSYDRTYEQYF
TRBV9	TRBD2	TRBJ2-1	-	TGTGCCAGCAGCGTGTTTAGCGGGGGGGCTTCACAGGAGCAGTTCTTC	CASSVFSGGASQEQFF
TRBV10-3	-	TRBJ2-1	-	TGTGCCATCAGTGAGTCTGTTGACCAAATCAATTACAATGAGCAGTTCTTC	CAISESVDQINYNEQFF
TRBV10-3	-	TRBJ1-2	-	TGTGCCGTCGGTCCAGACCCCGGGACGGGCTATGGCTACACCTTC	CAVGPDPGTGYGYTF
TRBV6-2/TRBV6-3	-	TRBJ2-5	-	TGTGCCAGCAGTTACGGGGGAGGAGTAGAGACCCAGTACTTC	CASSYGGGVETQYF
TRBV27	-	TRBJ2-7	-	TGTGCCAGCAGCCGATCGGGCGGCTACGAGCAGTACTTC	CASSRSGGYEQYF
TRBV6-4	-	TRBJ2-1	once	TGTGCCAGCAGTGAGACAGGCGCCCGAGGCGATGAGCAGTTCTTC	CASSETGARGDEQFF
TRBV11-2	TRBD2	TRBJ2-1	-	TGTGCCAGCACCTCGGGTGGCGTGCTAGCGGGGGTCCACTCCTACAATGAGCAGTTCTTC	CASTSGGVLAGVHSYNEQFF
TRBV3-1	-	TRBJ1-6	-	TGTGCCAGCAGCCAAGAGACACCGGGACACGGTAATTCACCCCTCCACTTT	CASSQETPGHGNSPLHF
TRBV14	-	TRBJ2-5	-	TGTGCCAGCAGCCAAGATAGGGAAGCCTTCGAGACCCAGTACTTC	CASSQDREAFETQYF
TRBV5-1	TRBD1	TRBJ2-7	few	TGCGCCAGCAGCTTTACGGGACAGGGCCCCTACGAGCAGTACTTC	CASSFTGQGPYEQYF
TRBV7-2	-	TRBJ2-1	-	TGTGCCAGCAGCTTAGGCGCCAGTATGGATGAGCAGTTCTTC	CASSLGASMDEQFF
TRBV10-3	TRBD1	TRBJ2-7	once	TGTGCCATCAGTGAGTCGGGACAGGGGGCAAAAAGCTCCTACGAGCAGTACTTC	CAISESGQGAKSSYEQYF
TRBV6-6	-	TRBJ1-4	-	TGTGCCAGCAGTGCCCCGCCCAGAGCAACTAATGAAAAACTGTTTTTT	CASSAPPRATNEKLFF
TRBV20-1	TRBD1	TRBJ1-1	many	TGCAGTGCGGGACAGGCGGACACTGAAGCTTTCTTT	CSAGQADTEAFF
TRBV20-1	TRBD2	TRBJ2-1	once	TGCAGTGCCTTAAAACCGGGACTAGCGGGGGGTAAATACAATGAGCAGTTCTTC	CSALKPGLAGGKYNEQFF
TRBV27	-	TRBJ1-1	-	TGTGCCAGCAGTTTATCGATCGGCGGCACTGAAGCTTTCTTT	CASSLSIGGTEAFF